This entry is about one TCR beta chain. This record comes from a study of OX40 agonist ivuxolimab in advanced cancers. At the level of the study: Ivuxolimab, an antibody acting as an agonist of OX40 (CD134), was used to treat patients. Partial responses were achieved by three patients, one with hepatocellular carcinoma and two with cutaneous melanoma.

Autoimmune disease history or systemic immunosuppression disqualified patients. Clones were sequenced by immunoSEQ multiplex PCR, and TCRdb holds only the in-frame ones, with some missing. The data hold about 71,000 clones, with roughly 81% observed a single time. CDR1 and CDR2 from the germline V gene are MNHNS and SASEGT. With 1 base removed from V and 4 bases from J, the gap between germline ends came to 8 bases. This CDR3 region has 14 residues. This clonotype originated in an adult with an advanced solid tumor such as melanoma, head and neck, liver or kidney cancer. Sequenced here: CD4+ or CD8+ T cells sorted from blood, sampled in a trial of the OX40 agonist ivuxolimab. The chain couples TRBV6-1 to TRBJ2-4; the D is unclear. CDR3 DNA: TGTGCCAGCAGTGAAGGGAACAGAAAAAACATTCAGTACTTC. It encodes CASSEGNRKNIQYF.